This T cell receptor beta chain was found in a study of CD8+ T cells in alopecia areata. Study-wide background: Twice a day, 5 to 10 mg of oral tofacitinib was administered to treated patients.

Collected material from alopecia areata patients comprised lesional scalp punch biopsies and peripheral blood. RNA was extracted and reverse transcribed into cDNA as the sequencing template. Measured with immunoSEQ multiplex PCR; TCRdb has only the in-frame clones, and not every one. The table shows roughly 150,000 clones, with about three fifths occurring only once. This CDR3 spans 17 amino acids. The V and J ends lost 0 bases and 5 bases respectively, with 20 bases between them. The germline CDR1 and CDR2 sequences are MGHRA and YSYEKL. The source was CD4+ T cells sorted from blood, collected at week 0. The chain has TRBV4-1 and TRBJ2-7; tentative D call: TRBD2 (5 bases). The TCR was taken from a human donor with alopecia areata. The CDR3 nucleotides read TGCGCCAGCAGCCAAGATCCCCCCGGACGGGGATGGGACGAGCAGTACTTC. Amino acids: CASSQDPPGRGWDEQYF.